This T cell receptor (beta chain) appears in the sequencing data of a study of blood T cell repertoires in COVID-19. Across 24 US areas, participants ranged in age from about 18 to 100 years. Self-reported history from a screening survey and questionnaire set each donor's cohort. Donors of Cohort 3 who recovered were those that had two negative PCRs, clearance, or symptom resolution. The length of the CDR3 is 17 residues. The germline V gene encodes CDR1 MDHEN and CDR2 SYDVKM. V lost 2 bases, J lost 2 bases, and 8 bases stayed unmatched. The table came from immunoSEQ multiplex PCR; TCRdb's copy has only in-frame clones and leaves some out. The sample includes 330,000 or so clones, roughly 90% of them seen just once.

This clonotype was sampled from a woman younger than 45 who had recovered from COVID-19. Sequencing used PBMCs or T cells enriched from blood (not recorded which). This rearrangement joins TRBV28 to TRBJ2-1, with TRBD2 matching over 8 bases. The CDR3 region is CASSLPTSGGTYNEQFF. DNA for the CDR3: TGTGCCAGCAGTTTACCAACTAGCGGAGGTACCTACAATGAGCAGTTCTTC.